This T cell receptor (beta chain) was retrieved from a study of blood T cell repertoires in COVID-19. Study-wide background: Material from acute and convalescent COVID-19 was sourced from the United States, Italy and Spain. Sample material is recorded as cDNA or gDNA derived from T cells, B-cell-depleted T cells, or PBMCs.

About this clone: Compared with germline, one end of the junction differs, possibly owing to a read error.

Authors' analysis steps: Estimated nucleated cell counts came from reference gene primer amplification. Sequencing was performed with immunoSEQ multiplex PCR; in TCRdb, only in-frame clones are kept and a portion is missing. The V and J calls and clone size come from that table; D and trimming were worked out from the DNA. The sample shows around 52,000 clones, roughly nine tenths of them seen only once. CDR1 and CDR2 (germline): SSHAT, FNYEAQ (reference sequence). This CDR3 is 13 amino acids long. Material for sequencing was peripheral blood. The source of this sequence is a woman of 80 years or more with acute or convalescent COVID-19. This chain uses TRBV7-7 with TRBJ2-2; D unresolved. The CDR3 is CASSFAGTGELFF. The CDR3 nucleotides are TGTGCTAGCAGCTTCGCAGGCACCGGGGAGCTGTTTTTT. The variable domain in full, completed from reference TRBV7-7 and TRBJ2-2, reads GAGVSQSPRYKVTKRGQDVTLRCDPISSHATLYWYQQALGQGPEFLTYFNYEAQPDKSGLPSDRFSAERPEGSISTLTIQRTEQRDSAMYRCASSFAGTGELFFGEGSRLTVL.